The rows below give T cell receptor beta chains drawn from one sample of a study of blood T cell repertoires in COVID-19. Sequenced by immunoSEQ multiplex PCR; TCRdb stores in-frame clones only, minus some. Here the sample spans about 150,000 clones, about 90% being singletons. Sequences were obtained from peripheral blood. All receptors derive from a man between 50 and 59 years old with acute or convalescent COVID-19. The CDR3 runs from the conserved cysteine through the conserved F or W. A D gene is named only where the DNA matches it firmly. Size tells how often a clone was seen (once, few, many) or the class of an expanded clone, and some rows leave it out.

TRBJ2-1,NA,NA,TRBV29-1,TGCAGCGTTGACCAATGGCCCGACAATGAGCAGTTCTTC,CSVDQWPDNEQFF
TRBJ2-7,once,TRBD2,TRBV4-1,TGCGCCAGCAGCCATACCACAAGCGGGAGGAGTTACGAGCAGTACTTC,CASSHTTSGRSYEQYF
TRBJ2-7,NA,NA,TRBV12-1,TGTGCCAGCAGCTTTGTTACAGATTGCTACGAGCAGTACTTC,CASSFVTDCYEQYF
TRBJ1-1,NA,NA,TRBV30,TGTGCCTGGGGTCGGGGGGACACTGAAGCTTTCTTT,CAWGRGDTEAFF
TRBJ1-1,NA,TRBD1,TRBV7-9,TGTGCCAGCAGCCTGACAGGGGGCCCTGAAGCTTTCTTT,CASSLTGGPEAFF
TRBJ2-1,NA,TRBD2,TRBV19,TGTGCCAGTAGTATATATGCGGGAGGGGCCAGTGAGCAGTTCTTC,CASSIYAGGASEQFF
TRBJ2-5,NA,NA,TRBV5-1,TGCGCCAGCAGCCTCTCGGGGGGCTCCCAAGAGACCCAGTACTTC,CASSLSGGSQETQYF
TRBJ2-2,NA,TRBD1,TRBV28,TGTGCCAGCAGCCTGGGACAGGCCCCCGGGGAGCTGTTTTTT,CASSLGQAPGELFF
TRBJ1-1,few,NA,TRBV28,TGTGCCAGCAGTCCACCAGTGGGGAGTGCGGCTTTCTTT,CASSPPVGSAAFF
TRBJ2-1,NA,TRBD2,TRBV11-2,TGTGCCAGCAGCTCGAGGACTAGCGGATACAATGAGCAGTTCTTC,CASSSRTSGYNEQFF
TRBJ2-5,NA,NA,TRBV11-2,TGTGCCAGCAGCCCCCGACTAGGCAGAGAGACCCAGTACTTC,CASSPRLGRETQYF
TRBJ1-1,NA,TRBD1,TRBV29-1,TGCAGCGTTGGTCAGGGGGCAGGGAACACTGAAGCTTTCTTT,CSVGQGAGNTEAFF
TRBJ2-7,NA,NA,TRBV5-4,TGTGCCAGCAGGCTTGAGAACGGGACAACTACCTACGAGCAGTACTTC,CASRLENGTTTYEQYF
TRBJ1-5,NA,TRBD1,TRBV4-2,TGTGCCAGCAGCCAGGCCGGGACAGGCAGCAATCAGCCCCAGCATTTT,CASSQAGTGSNQPQHF
TRBJ1-5,NA,NA,TRBV24-1,TGTGCCACCAGTGCCTGGGACACTAATCAGCCCCAGCATTTT,CATSAWDTNQPQHF
TRBJ2-7,NA,TRBD1,TRBV20-1,TGCAGTGCTGGTGGGACAGGGGCTTACTACGAGCAGTACTTC,CSAGGTGAYYEQYF
TRBJ1-6,once,NA,TRBV30,TGTGCCTGGACCTCCTCCTACAGCTCCTATAATTCACCCCTCCACTTT,CAWTSSYSSYNSPLHF
TRBJ2-3,NA,NA,TRBV6-5,TGTGCCAGCAGTCTGAAGCCGAGCACAGATACGCAGTATTTT,CASSLKPSTDTQYF
TRBJ2-7,NA,NA,TRBV9,TGTGCCAGCAGCTCCGGGACAAGCGACGAGCAGTACTTC,CASSSGTSDEQYF
TRBJ1-4,NA,NA,TRBV16,TGTGCCAGCAGCCATCCCTACGACAGGTTGGGTGAAAAACTGTTTTTT,CASSHPYDRLGEKLFF
TRBJ2-5,NA,NA,TRBV3-1/TRBV3-2,TGTGCCAGCAGCCAAGGAGACAAACTAGGGACCCAGTACTTC,CASSQGDKLGTQYF
TRBJ2-2,NA,TRBD2,TRBV18,TGTGCCAGCTCACCACTAGCGGGAAAGATCGGGGAGCTGTTTTTT,CASSPLAGKIGELFF
TRBJ1-2,NA,NA,TRBV7-9,TGTGCCAGCGGAACACAGGGATCTAACTATGGCTACACCTTC,CASGTQGSNYGYTF
TRBJ1-1,NA,NA,TRBV28,TGTGCCAGCAGTTTGTTTTCTACTGAAGCTTTCTTT,CASSLFSTEAFF
TRBJ2-1,NA,NA,TRBV19,TGTGCCAGTAGTTCCACGACTGACGGGAAATCCAATGAGCAGTTCTTC,CASSSTTDGKSNEQFF
TRBJ2-3,few,TRBD2,TRBV7-8,TGTGCCAGCAGCTTAGTAGCGGTAGCGGGAGGACGCACAGATACGCAGTATTTT,CASSLVAVAGGRTDTQYF
TRBJ1-4,once,NA,TRBV9,TGTGCCAGCAGCGTAACAGCAACTAATGAAAAACTGTTTTTT,CASSVTATNEKLFF
TRBJ2-3,NA,TRBD2,TRBV3-1/TRBV3-2,TGTGCCAGCAGCCAAGATGTGACGGGGGGGGACACAGATACGCAGTATTTT,CASSQDVTGGDTDTQYF
TRBJ2-5,NA,NA,TRBV7-9,TGTGCCAGCAGCTATCGACTCCAAGAGACCCAGTACTTC,CASSYRLQETQYF
TRBJ1-1,NA,TRBD1,TRBV27,TGTGCCAGCAGTACAGGGGGATTGGGGACTGAAGCTTTCTTT,CASSTGGLGTEAFF
TRBJ1-1,once,NA,TRBV19,TGTGCCAGTAGTCGAGGGAGAGAAACTGAAGCTTTCTTT,CASSRGRETEAFF
TRBJ1-4,NA,NA,TRBV4-1,TGCGCCAGCAGCCAAGATCCGCAAGGGGCAGGGGAAAAACTGTTTTTT,CASSQDPQGAGEKLFF
TRBJ2-1,NA,TRBD1,TRBV6-5,TGTGCCAGCACCAGGGACAGGGTACTTTACAATGAGCAGTTCTTC,CASTRDRVLYNEQFF
TRBJ2-2,NA,NA,TRBV18,TGTGCCAGCTCACCCATCGCTACAGGAGACACCGGGGAGCTGTTTTTT,CASSPIATGDTGELFF
TRBJ1-1,once,NA,TRBV29-1,TGCAGCGTTGGTCAGATGAACACTGAAGCTTTCTTT,CSVGQMNTEAFF
TRBJ1-4,NA,NA,TRBV5-1,TGCGCCAGCAGCTTGGGACAGATAACTAATGAAAAACTGTTTTTT,CASSLGQITNEKLFF
TRBJ1-1,NA,NA,TRBV2,TGTGCCAGCATCCCGAATACAGAGCTGAACACTGAAGCTTTCTTT,CASIPNTELNTEAFF